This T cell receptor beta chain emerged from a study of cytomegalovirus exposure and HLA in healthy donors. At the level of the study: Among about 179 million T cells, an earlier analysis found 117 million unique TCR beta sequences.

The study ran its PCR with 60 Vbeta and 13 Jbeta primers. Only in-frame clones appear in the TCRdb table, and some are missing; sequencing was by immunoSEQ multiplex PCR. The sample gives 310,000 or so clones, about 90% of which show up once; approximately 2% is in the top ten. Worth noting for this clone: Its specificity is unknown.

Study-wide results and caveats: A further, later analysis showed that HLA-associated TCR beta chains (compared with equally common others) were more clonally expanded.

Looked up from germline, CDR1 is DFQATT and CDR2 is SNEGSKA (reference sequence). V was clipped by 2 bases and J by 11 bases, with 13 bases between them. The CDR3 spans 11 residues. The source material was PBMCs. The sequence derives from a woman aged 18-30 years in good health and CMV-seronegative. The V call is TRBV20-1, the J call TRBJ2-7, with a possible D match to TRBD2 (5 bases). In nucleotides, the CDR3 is TGCAGTGCTAGACGAGCGGTCCTGGAGTACTTC. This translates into CSARRAVLEYF.